Below, one T cell receptor beta chain is given with its context. These data come from a study of cytomegalovirus exposure and HLA in healthy donors. Unmatched junction bases numbered 8, after V lost 4 bases and J lost 5 bases. The CDR3 has 14 residues. Germline V gives CDR1 GTSNPN, CDR2 SVGIG (reference sequence). In the PCR, 60 Vbeta and 13 Jbeta primers were used. Sequenced by immunoSEQ multiplex PCR; TCRdb stores in-frame clones only, minus some. Of 95,000 to 150,000 clones detected, less than 85% appear once; the ten largest clones hold approximately 10%. The receptor was derived from a man aged 25 to 40 in good health and CMV-seropositive. Source material: PBMCs. The chain has TRBV30 and TRBJ1-5; 7 bases line up with TRBD1. CDR3 region: CAWNEGRGYQPQHF. The CDR3 DNA reads as TGTGCCTGGAATGAGGGCAGGGGGTATCAGCCCCAGCATTTT.